Here is one TCR beta chain with its context. The antigen remains undetermined. These data originate in a study of T cell responses to AZD1222 COVID-19 vaccine. Study-level points and caveats: Spike regions recognized by vaccine-associated CD4 TCRs spanned the protein, led by 160-218 and 743-854. Nearly half of spike-specific TCRs reportedly target unmutated variant regions.

Between the trimmed V and J ends, which lost 2 bases and 1 base, there was a span of 6 bases. The CDR3 sequence is 14 residues long. Germline assignment: CDR1 LNHNV and CDR2 YYDKDF (reference sequence). Some clones are missing from TCRdb's copy, which holds only in-frame ones; the method was immunoSEQ multiplex PCR. The sample contains around 200,000 clones, just over 85% of which appear only once. This sequence originates from an adult in good health. The V and J genes are TRBV15 and TRBJ1-3; a weak D match, TRBD1 (5 bases). The sequenced sample was peripheral blood, obtained on day 0 of AZD1222 vaccination. CDR3 loop: CATSRRGSGNTIYF. CDR3 nucleotide sequence: TGTGCCACCAGCAGAAGGGGTTCTGGAAACACCATATATTTT.